This TCR beta chain was sequenced in a study of T cells in Graves' hyperthyroidism and ophthalmopathy. About the study: Blood from the periphery was taken at initial diagnosis, before any treatment.

There were TCR beta CDR3 regions amplified from RNA transcripts. The HTBI set primed first-round TCR CDR3 RT-PCR. Using its own MiXCR run on the multiplex PCR reads, TCRdb lists one record per CDR3 protein. Altogether about 360,000 distinct CDR3 sequences are present, less than 15% being singletons, with the ten largest covering over 8.5%. If no ophthalmopathy progression occurred within 18 months, Graves' hyperthyroidism was stable. Patients aged 18 to 65 with hyperthyroidism were newly diagnosed, with duration under 2 months. J was trimmed by 6 bases and V by 0 bases; bases with no gene match: 8. CDR1 and CDR2 (germline): SGDLS, YYNGEE. This CDR3 is built from 16 residues.

The chain joins TRBV9 to TRBJ2-1, with 8 bases matching TRBD2. Sample: blood. The clonotype originates from a woman aged 18-35 years with Graves' hyperthyroidism. CDR3 DNA sequence: TGTGCCAGCAGCGTAGGCCCGGGACTAGGACTCAATGAGCAGTTCTTC. It codes for CASSVGPGLGLNEQFF. The full variable domain, rest sourced from reference TRBV9 and TRBJ2-1, is DSGVTQTPKHLITATGQRVTLRCSPRSGDLSVYWYQQSLDQGLQFLIQYYNGEERAKGNILERFSAQQFPDLHSELNLSSLELGDSALYFCASSVGPGLGLNEQFFGPGTRLTVL.